Listed below are T cell receptor beta chains from one sample, sequenced in a study of T cell responses to AZD1222 COVID-19 vaccine. TCRdb keeps only in-frame clones here, not all; method: immunoSEQ multiplex PCR. The table includes approximately 150,000 clones, approximately 88% detected once. The sequencing here drew on peripheral blood, taken on day 0 of MenACWY control vaccination. The receptors stem from an adult in good health. Both conserved end residues are part of each CDR3. A D gene is named only where the DNA matches it firmly. Not all rows give a size; the values are once, few, many and, for expanded clones, a class.

TRBV6-2/TRBV6-3	.	.	CASSYYPEGVNEQFF
TRBV15	.	.	CATSRSREGQPQHF
TRBV11-2	TRBD2	.	CASSLVRGAGELFF
TRBV7-7	TRBD1	.	CASSTGQGNHEQYF
TRBV7-8	.	.	CASSRGSSSSGELFF
TRBV11-3	.	.	CASSPLGSGEGNEKLFF
TRBV4-3	.	.	CASSRDTSNQPQHF
TRBV30	TRBD1	.	CAWSVAGQGWRAFF
TRBV10-3	.	.	CAISPDRDQPQHF
TRBV7-2	.	.	CASSLASLGGYGYTF
TRBV30	.	.	CAWGLGQNYGYTF
TRBV24-1	TRBD2	.	CATSDTSGRETQYF
TRBV6-5	.	.	CASSYSDPLELFF
TRBV11-3	.	.	CASSFNRQTEAFF
TRBV6-5	.	.	CASRAAGYGYTF
TRBV6-6	TRBD1	.	CASSVTGGLPEAFF
TRBV30	.	.	CAWSVSLPGELFF
TRBV6-5	TRBD1	.	CASSYRDRGLSEQFF
TRBV4-1	.	few	CASSQVRSGRHEQYF
TRBV19	TRBD1	.	CASSMFLDRGIVGNQPQHF
TRBV27	.	.	CASSQRRDEKLFF
TRBV14	TRBD1	.	CASSGRTGATNEKLFF
TRBV7-8	.	once	CASSRTATYEQYF
TRBV6-6	.	.	CASSEGGDGYTF
TRBV15	TRBD1	.	CATSRDRWTQHF
TRBV28	TRBD1	.	CASSHSTQGLGYEQYF
TRBV11-2	.	.	CASSNRGMAGNTIYF
TRBV10-3	.	.	CAIRKTENQPQHF
TRBV5-1	.	.	CASSLGTATNEKLFF
TRBV5-1	.	.	CASSLVGSYEQYF
TRBV11-3	TRBD2	.	CASSRWKRGVVETQYF
TRBV6-5	.	.	CASSGDRPHTDTQYF
TRBV4-3	TRBD1	.	CASSHIGTVLSGANVLTF
TRBV7-2	.	.	CASSPGQLTGNTIYF
TRBV28	.	.	CASSSAREGGEKLFF
TRBV27	.	.	CASSFSQGLSTGELFF
TRBV19	TRBD2	.	CASSIDRGRDTGELFF
TRBV30	.	.	CAWSTQGYNSPLHF